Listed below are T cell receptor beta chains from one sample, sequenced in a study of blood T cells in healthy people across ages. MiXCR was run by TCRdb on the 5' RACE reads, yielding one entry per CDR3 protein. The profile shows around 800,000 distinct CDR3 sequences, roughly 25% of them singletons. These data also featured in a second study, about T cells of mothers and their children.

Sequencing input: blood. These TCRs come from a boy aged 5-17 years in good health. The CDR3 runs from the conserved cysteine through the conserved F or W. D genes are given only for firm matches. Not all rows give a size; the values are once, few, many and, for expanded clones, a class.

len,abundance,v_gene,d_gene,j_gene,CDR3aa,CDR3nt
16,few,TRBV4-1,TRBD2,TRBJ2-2,CASSPGLVGRTGELFF,TGCGCCAGCAGCCCCGGACTAGTGGGGCGGACCGGGGAGCTGTTTTTT
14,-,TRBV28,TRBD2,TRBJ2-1,CASSFASGELVQFF,TGTGCCAGCAGTTTTGCTAGCGGGGAATTGGTGCAGTTCTTC
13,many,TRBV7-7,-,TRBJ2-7,CASSLDTIGEQYF,TGTGCCAGCAGCTTGGACACAATCGGGGAGCAGTACTTC
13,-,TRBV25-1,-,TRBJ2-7,CASSERGRYEQYF,TGTGCCAGCAGTGAACGGGGGCGCTACGAGCAGTACTTC
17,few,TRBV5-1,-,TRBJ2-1,CASSLGPTGILDNEQFF,TGCGCCAGCAGCTTAGGCCCAACAGGGATTCTGGACAATGAGCAGTTCTTC
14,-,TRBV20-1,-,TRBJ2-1,CSARDWAAYNEQFF,TGCAGTGCTAGAGATTGGGCGGCGTACAATGAGCAGTTCTTC
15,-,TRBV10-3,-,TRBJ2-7,CAISDRQNHSYEQYF,TGTGCCATCAGTGACAGACAGAACCACTCCTACGAGCAGTACTTC
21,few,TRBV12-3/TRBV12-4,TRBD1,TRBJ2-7,CASTLSHEQFLGTGIIYERYF,TGTGCCAGCACCCTTTCGCATGAGCAGTTCCTCGGGACAGGGATAATATACGAGCGGTACTTC
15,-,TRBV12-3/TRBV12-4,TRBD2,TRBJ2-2,CASSLRLAGGRELFF,TGTGCCAGCAGTTTAAGACTAGCGGGGGGGCGGGAGCTGTTTTTT
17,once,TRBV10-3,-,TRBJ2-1,CAISDPDGGGSYNEQFF,TGTGCCATCAGTGATCCAGATGGCGGAGGGTCCTACAATGAGCAGTTCTTC
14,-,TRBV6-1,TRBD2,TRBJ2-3,CATSRGDEEDTQYF,TGTGCCACCTCTCGGGGGGACGAGGAAGATACGCAGTATTTT
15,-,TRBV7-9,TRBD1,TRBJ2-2,CASSLDRLIAGELFF,TGTGCCAGCAGTCTGGACAGGTTGATCGCCGGGGAGCTGTTTTTT
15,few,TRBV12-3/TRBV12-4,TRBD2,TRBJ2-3,CASSGLAGGTDTQYF,TGTGCCAGCAGCGGACTAGCGGGGGGCACAGATACGCAGTATTTT
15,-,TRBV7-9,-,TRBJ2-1,CASSRAGQLYNEQFF,TGTGCCAGCAGCCGGGCGGGACAGCTATACAATGAGCAGTTCTTC
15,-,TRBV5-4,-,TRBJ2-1,CASSTNGGRNNEQFF,TGTGCCAGCTCTACGAATGGGGGGCGTAATAATGAGCAGTTCTTC
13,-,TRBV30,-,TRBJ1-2,CAWKSGRDYGYTF,TGTGCCTGGAAATCTGGCAGGGACTATGGCTACACCTTC
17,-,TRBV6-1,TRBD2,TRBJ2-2,CASSLLAGNSRARELFF,TGTGCCAGCAGCCTTTTAGCGGGAAATTCCCGCGCCCGGGAGCTGTTTTTT
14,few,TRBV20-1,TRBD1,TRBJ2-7,CSAKGDRTSYEQYF,TGCAGTGCTAAAGGGGACAGGACCAGCTACGAGCAGTACTTC
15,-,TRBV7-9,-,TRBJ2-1,CASSLVLHSYNEQFF,TGTGCCAGCAGCTTAGTACTGCACTCCTACAATGAGCAGTTCTTC
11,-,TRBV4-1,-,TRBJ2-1,CASSHRTEQFF,TGCGCCAGCAGCCACAGGACGGAGCAGTTCTTC
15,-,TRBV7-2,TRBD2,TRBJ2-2,CASSLSGGVTGELFF,TGTGCCAGCAGCTTATCGGGGGGGGTAACCGGGGAGCTGTTTTTT
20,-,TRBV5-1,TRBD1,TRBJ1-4,CASGYTGTGGRVATNEKLFF,TGCGCCAGCGGCTACACCGGGACAGGGGGCCGAGTTGCAACTAATGAAAAACTGTTTTTT
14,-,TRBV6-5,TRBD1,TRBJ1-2,CASRSTGGAYGYTF,TGTGCCAGCAGGTCCACAGGGGGCGCGTATGGCTACACCTTC
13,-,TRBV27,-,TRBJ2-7,CASSNGPGYEQYF,TGTGCCAGCAGTAATGGACCTGGCTACGAGCAGTACTTC
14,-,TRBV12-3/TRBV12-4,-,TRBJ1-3,CASRRSSSGNTIYF,TGTGCCAGCAGACGGTCGAGCTCTGGAAACACCATATATTTT
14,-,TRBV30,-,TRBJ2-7,CAWNRDMSSYEQYF,TGTGCCTGGAACAGGGACATGAGCTCCTACGAGCAGTACTTC
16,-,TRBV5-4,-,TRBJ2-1,CASSAWTLSSYNEQFF,TGTGCCAGCTCAGCTTGGACTTTGAGCTCCTACAATGAGCAGTTCTTC
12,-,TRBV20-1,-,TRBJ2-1,CSARDYYNEQFF,TGCAGTGCTAGGGACTACTACAATGAGCAGTTCTTC
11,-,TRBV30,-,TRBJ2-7,CAWSVRTEQYF,TGTGCCTGGAGTGTACGTACCGAGCAGTACTTC
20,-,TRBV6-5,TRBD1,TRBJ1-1,CASSYPKFRDRRPVNTEAFF,TGTGCCAGCAGTTACCCCAAATTCCGGGACAGGCGACCCGTGAACACTGAAGCTTTCTTT
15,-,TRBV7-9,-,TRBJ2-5,CASSLDRSNWETQYF,TGTGCCAGCAGCCTTGACAGGTCGAATTGGGAGACCCAGTACTTC